Below, one T cell receptor (beta chain) is given with its context. Its cognate antigen is unknown. Germline assignment: CDR1 LGHNA and CDR2 YSLEER. The CDR3 has 15 residues. V lost 1 base, J lost 4 bases, and 13 bases lay in between. These data belong to a study of T cell responses to AZD1222 COVID-19 vaccine. Study-wide points: Clonal diversity was possibly underestimated; the donors were predominantly white British and more often female.

Sequenced by immunoSEQ multiplex PCR; TCRdb stores in-frame clones only, minus some. There are 55,000 to 85,000 clones in the sample; roughly 89% occur only once, and around 9.8% lies in the top ten. This specimen was peripheral blood, taken on day 0 of AZD1222 vaccination. The chain links TRBV4-3 to TRBJ1-2, with D tentatively TRBD1 (5 bases). The source of this sequence is an adult in good health. CDR3 DNA sequence: TGCGCCAGCAGCCAAGGTCCAGGGATCTCCTATGGCTACACCTTC. Translation: CASSQGPGISYGYTF.